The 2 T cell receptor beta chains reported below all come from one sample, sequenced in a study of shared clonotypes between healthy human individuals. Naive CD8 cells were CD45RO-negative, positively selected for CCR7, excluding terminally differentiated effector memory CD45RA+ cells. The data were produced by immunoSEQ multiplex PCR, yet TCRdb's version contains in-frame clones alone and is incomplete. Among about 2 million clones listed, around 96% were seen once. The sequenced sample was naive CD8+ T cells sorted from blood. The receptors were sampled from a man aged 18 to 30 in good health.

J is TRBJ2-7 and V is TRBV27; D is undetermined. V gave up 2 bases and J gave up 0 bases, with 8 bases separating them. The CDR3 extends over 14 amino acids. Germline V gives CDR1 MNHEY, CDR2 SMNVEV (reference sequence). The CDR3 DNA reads TGTGCCAGCAGTTTAGAGCCCCTCTCCTACGAGCAGTACTTC. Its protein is CASSLEPLSYEQYF.

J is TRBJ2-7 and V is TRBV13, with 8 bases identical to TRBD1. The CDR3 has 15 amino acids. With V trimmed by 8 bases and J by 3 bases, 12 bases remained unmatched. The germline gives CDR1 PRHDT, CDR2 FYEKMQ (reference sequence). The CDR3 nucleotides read TGTGCCAGCGGCTCAATCCGACAGGGGCTCTACGAGCAGTACTTC. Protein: CASGSIRQGLYEQYF.